The next 20 T cell receptor beta chains were all read from a single sample in a study of shared clonotypes between healthy human individuals. Profiled with immunoSEQ multiplex PCR; TCRdb holds only in-frame clones, not every one. The data hold under 2,500,000 clones, with around 95% observed a single time. The sequenced material came from naive CD4+ T cells sorted from blood. Noted subset: CD45RA+ positively selected. These TCRs come from a man in his late teens or twenties in good health.

The V and J genes are TRBV27 and TRBJ1-4, with 7 bases that match TRBD1. The junction had 8 bases not matched to a gene; V was cut back by 3 bases and J by 4 bases. Germline V CDR1 and CDR2: MNHEY, SMNVEV (reference sequence). The length of the CDR3 is 16 residues. The CDR3, as DNA: TGTGCCAGCAGTTTTGGTCAGGGGACAGTTAATGAAAAACTGTTTTTT. This translates into CASSFGQGTVNEKLFF.

The CDR3 region has the DNA TGTGCCACCTTTTCCGGGACAGGCGAGCCGAACTATGGCTACACCTTC. Amino acids: CATFSGTGEPNYGYTF. This rearrangement joins TRBV28 to TRBJ1-2; TRBD1 matches 8 bases. This CDR3 has 16 amino acids. Germline CDR1 reads MDHEN; CDR2 reads SYDVKM. Trimming took 10 bases from V and 2 from J; bases not matched to a gene: 15.

This chain links TRBV7-2 with TRBJ1-1; D gene unclear. Trimming took off 2 bases at V and 11 bases at J, with 15 bases between the two ends. CDR1 is SGHTA, CDR2 FQGNSA, per germline. CDR3 length: 13 residues. CDR3 sequence (DNA): TGTGCCAGCAGCTTAAGGGCAACCCTGGAGGCTTTCTTT. Protein product: CASSLRATLEAFF.

On this clone: Within the sample, other DNA sequences also encode this same CDR3. The rearrangement uses TRBV11-3 and TRBJ1-3; D is undetermined. The V end was cut by 4 bases, the J end by 0 bases, with 7 bases between. Germline-derived CDR1 and CDR2 are SGHNT and YENEEA. The CDR3 runs to 14 residues. The CDR3 nucleotides read TGTGCCAGCAGCTCCGGCGGCTCTGGAAACACCATATATTTT. It is translated as CASSSGGSGNTIYF.

The sample holds one count of this clone. The chain is built from TRBV30 and TRBJ2-7; 8 nucleotides align to TRBD2. Germline V gene data show CDR1 as GTSNPN and CDR2 as SVGIG (reference sequence). The CDR3 contains 12 residues. V was pared by 3 bases and J by 6 bases, with 4 bases of the junction left unmatched. This chain's CDR3 is CAWRAGVGEQYF. CDR3 bases: TGTGCCTGGAGAGCGGGGGTCGGCGAGCAGTACTTC. Combining the CDR3 with reference TRBV30 and TRBJ2-7 gives the whole variable domain SQTIHQWPATLVQPVGSPLSLECTVEGTSNPNLYWYRQAAGRGLQLLFYSVGIGQISSEVPQNLSASRPQDRQFILSSKKLLLSDSGFYLCAWRAGVGEQYFGPGTRLTVT.

V gene TRBV18 combines with J gene TRBJ1-1; 7 bases line up with TRBD1. The CDR3 is 15 amino acids. The V and J ends lost 3 bases and 3 bases, in that order; junction bases with no gene match: 7. CDR1 is KGHSH and CDR2 is LQKENI in the germline V gene. The DNA of the CDR3 is TGTGCCAGCTCACCTGGCCCCGGGACAGACACTGAAGCTTTCTTT. This translates into CASSPGPGTDTEAFF.

This chain joins TRBV5-1 and TRBJ2-5; D possibly matches TRBD1 or TRBD2 (5 bases each). This CDR3 comprises 14 residues. V gave up 2 bases and J gave up 3 bases, with 11 bases separating them. Germline CDR1 and CDR2: SGHRS and YFSETQ. The CDR3 DNA sequence: TGCGCCAGCAGCTTAGGGACCAAAAAAGAGACCCAGTACTTC. It codes for CASSLGTKKETQYF.

The gene calls are TRBV4-2 and TRBJ2-7; D unclear. CDR1 is LGHNA, CDR2 YNFKEQ, per germline. V lost 2 bases, J lost 6 bases, and 11 bases lay in between. The CDR3 sequence is 13 residues long. DNA for the CDR3: TGTGCCAGCAGCCAACTGACCAACTCCGAGCAGTACTTC. This codes for CASSQLTNSEQYF.

The rearrangement joins TRBV2 to TRBJ2-1; the D is unclear. Trimming removed 3 bases from V and 8 bases from J, with 8 bases in between. Germline-derived CDR1 and CDR2 are SNHLY and FYNNEI. CDR3 length equals 12 residues. CDR3 sequence: CASSELMDEQFF. CDR3 in DNA: TGTGCCAGCAGTGAGCTCATGGATGAGCAGTTCTTC.

This chain uses TRBV7-9 with TRBJ2-3; D is possibly TRBD2 (6 bases). The ends were cut back, 3 bases at V and 4 bases at J, with 14 bases in the middle. The germline CDR1 and CDR2 sequences are SEHNR and FQNEAQ (reference sequence). This CDR3 comprises 15 residues. The CDR3 region is CASSFWGEKADTQYF. The CDR3 DNA is TGTGCCAGCAGCTTCTGGGGGGAGAAGGCAGATACGCAGTATTTT.

The J gene is TRBJ1-1, the V gene TRBV28; 8 bases align to TRBD1. The CDR3 consists of 13 residues. Per germline, CDR1 MDHEN and CDR2 SYDVKM. The J segment lost 5 bases and the V segment lost 5 bases, leaving 4 bases of the junction unmatched. DNA for the CDR3: TGTGCCAGCAGTCAGGGGGCATGGACTGAAGCTTTCTTT. Translation gives CASSQGAWTEAFF.

The chain joins TRBV4-1 to TRBJ2-7; the D is unclear. Per the germline V gene, CDR1 is MGHRA and CDR2 is YSYEKL. The ends were cut back, 0 bases at V and 3 bases at J, with 18 bases in the middle. The CDR3 is 17 amino acids. The CDR3: CASSQDFWADRRYEQYF. In DNA, the CDR3 is TGCGCCAGCAGCCAAGATTTTTGGGCGGACCGACGCTACGAGCAGTACTTC.

The chain recombines TRBV10-2 with TRBJ1-4; 7 positions agree with TRBD1. The CDR3 spans 15 residues. With V trimmed by 0 bases and J by 10 bases, 8 bases remained unmatched. Germline values: CDR1 WSHSY, CDR2 SAAADI. CDR3 nucleotide sequence: TGCGCCAGCAGTGAGTCGGGACAGTTAATCCGAAAACTGTTTTTT. It codes for CASSESGQLIRKLFF.

The chain uses TRBV5-4 and TRBJ2-7; TRBD2 agrees at 8 bases. There are 17 residues in the CDR3. V shed 4 bases, J shed 0 bases, and the junction held 12 bases outside the gene matches. Germline V gene sequence: CDR1 SGHNT, CDR2 YYREEE (reference sequence). The chain's CDR3 is CASSRASLADSSYEQYF. The CDR3 DNA is TGTGCCAGCAGCCGCGCGTCACTAGCGGACAGCTCCTACGAGCAGTACTTC.

CDR3: CASSPPPNTDTQYF. The CDR3 DNA is TGCGCCAGCAGCCCGCCGCCCAACACAGATACGCAGTATTTT. V gene TRBV5-1 combines with J gene TRBJ2-3; D is undetermined. In germline, CDR1 is SGHRS, CDR2 YFSETQ. The CDR3 runs 14 residues. V lost 4 bases and J 2 bases, leaving 11 bases between the germline ends.

Turning to this clone: This sample also contains other DNA sequences that code for the same CDR3. This chain links TRBV5-4 with TRBJ2-7, with 10 bases identical to TRBD1. The CDR3 has 14 residues. Losses at the gene ends were 3 bases for V and 7 bases for J; bases not matched to a gene: 7. Germline lookup yields CDR1 SGHNT and CDR2 YYREEE (reference sequence). The CDR3 region is CASSSRDRGHEQYF. CDR3 nucleotides: TGTGCCAGCAGCTCCCGGGACAGGGGCCATGAGCAGTACTTC.

This rearrangement joins TRBV5-1 to TRBJ1-3; the D is unclear. CDR3 length: 19 amino acids. With 0 bases removed from V and 0 bases from J, the gap between germline ends came to 19 bases. Looked up from germline, CDR1 is SGHRS and CDR2 is YFSETQ. CDR3 sequence (DNA): TGCGCCAGCAGCTTGGGGGGTGCCGGTCAGGTTGGCTCTGGAAACACCATATATTTT. Protein: CASSLGGAGQVGSGNTIYF.

This clone occurred a few times. The rearrangement uses TRBV6-5 and TRBJ1-2; possibly TRBD1 for D (5 bases). This CDR3 has 12 amino acids. Per germline, CDR1 MNHEY and CDR2 SVGAGI. V was pared by 8 bases and J by 2 bases, with 9 bases between. CDR3 region: CASRGANYGYTF. The CDR3 nucleotides are TGTGCCAGCCGAGGGGCCAACTATGGCTACACCTTC.

This chain links TRBV28 with TRBJ1-1; D gene unclear. Looked up from germline, CDR1 is MDHEN and CDR2 is SYDVKM. V was cut by 10 bases and J by 5 bases, with 17 bases left in between. This CDR3 has 13 amino acids. For the CDR3, the DNA is TGTGCCACCATAAGTCTCCCGGAGACTGAAGCTTTCTTT. Translating gives CATISLPETEAFF.

Comments on this clone: Other DNA sequences of this sample code for an identical CDR3. The chain has TRBV11-3 and TRBJ2-1, with 9 bases lining up with TRBD2. V lost 9 bases and J lost 5; bases outside the gene matches: 2. CDR3 length: 12 amino acids. Per the germline V gene, CDR1 is SGHNT and CDR2 is YENEEA. For the CDR3, the DNA is TGTGCCAGTAGCGGGAGAAACAATGAGCAGTTCTTC. Encoded protein: CASSGRNNEQFF.